The TCR beta chain described here comes from a study of T cells after yellow fever vaccination. Study at large: It was SMART-Seq v4 Ultra Low Input that prepared the fractions with low cell numbers.

5'RACE template switching generated TCR cDNA, adding a universal primer site and UMIs. TCRdb itself ran the 5' RACE reads through MiXCR, one entry per CDR3 protein. In the table there are a few hundred thousand distinct CDR3 sequences, 13% of which are singletons. Findings of the study overall: By day 5 rather than day 15, the secondary response had peaked, though it was weaker. Overlap between CD4 and CD8 compartments was detected for a small share of clonotypes.

As for this clonotype: Its cognate antigen is unknown.

Trimming took 5 bases from V and 6 from J, leaving 18 bases between them. This CDR3 has 15 amino acids. CDR1 SEHNR and CDR2 FQNEAQ come from the germline V gene (reference sequence). Sequenced here: CD4+ T cells sorted from PBMCs, sampled 45 days after the yellow fever booster vaccination. The TCR comes from a man aged 30-40 years who received the YFV17D yellow fever vaccine. This chain connects TRBV7-9 to TRBJ2-3, with D tentatively TRBD2 (5 bases). The CDR3 DNA reads as TGTGCCAGCAGCCGTCGGGGAGCCACTGGGGATACGCAGTATTTT. Its translation: CASSRRGATGDTQYF.